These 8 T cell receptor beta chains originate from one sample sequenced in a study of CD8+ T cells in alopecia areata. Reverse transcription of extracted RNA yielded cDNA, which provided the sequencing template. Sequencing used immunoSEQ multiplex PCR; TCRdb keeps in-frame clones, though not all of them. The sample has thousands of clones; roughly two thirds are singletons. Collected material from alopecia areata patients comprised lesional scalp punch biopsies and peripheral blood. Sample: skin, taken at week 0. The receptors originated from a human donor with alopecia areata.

This chain's CDR3 is CASSQGAGQGTYEQYF. The CDR3 DNA follows: TGTGCCAGCAGCCAGGGAGCGGGACAGGGCACCTACGAGCAGTACTTC. The chain has TRBV7-2 and TRBJ2-5; 9 nucleotides match TRBD1. The last part of the DNA fits TRBJ2-7 better; the J call may be wrong. CDR1 and CDR2 (germline): SGHTA, FQGNSA. CDR3 size: 16 residues.

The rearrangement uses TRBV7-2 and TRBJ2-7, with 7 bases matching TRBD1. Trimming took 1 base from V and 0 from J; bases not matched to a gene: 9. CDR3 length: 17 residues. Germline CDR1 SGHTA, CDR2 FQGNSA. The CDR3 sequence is CASSLVAGTDSSYEQYF. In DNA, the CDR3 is TGTGCCAGCAGCTTAGTCGCCGGGACAGACAGCTCCTACGAGCAGTACTTC.

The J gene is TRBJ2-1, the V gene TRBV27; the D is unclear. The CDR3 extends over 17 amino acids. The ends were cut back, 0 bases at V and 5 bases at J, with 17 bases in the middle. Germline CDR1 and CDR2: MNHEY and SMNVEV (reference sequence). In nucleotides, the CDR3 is TGTGCCAGCAGTTTATCTGCGAGGAGTAATATCCACAATGAGCAGTTCTTC. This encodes CASSLSARSNIHNEQFF.

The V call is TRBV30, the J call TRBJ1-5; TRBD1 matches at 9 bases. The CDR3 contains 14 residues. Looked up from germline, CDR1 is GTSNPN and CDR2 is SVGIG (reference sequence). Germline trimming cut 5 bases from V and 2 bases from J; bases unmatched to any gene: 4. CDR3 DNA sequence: TGTGCCTGGGGGACAGGGATAGGCAATCAGCCCCAGCATTTT. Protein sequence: CAWGTGIGNQPQHF.

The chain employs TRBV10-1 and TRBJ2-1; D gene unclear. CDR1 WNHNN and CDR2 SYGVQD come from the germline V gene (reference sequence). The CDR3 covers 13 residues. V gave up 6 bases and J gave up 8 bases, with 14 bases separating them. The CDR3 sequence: CASRGPKEDEQFF. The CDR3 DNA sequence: TGCGCCAGCAGAGGGCCCAAGGAAGATGAGCAGTTCTTC.

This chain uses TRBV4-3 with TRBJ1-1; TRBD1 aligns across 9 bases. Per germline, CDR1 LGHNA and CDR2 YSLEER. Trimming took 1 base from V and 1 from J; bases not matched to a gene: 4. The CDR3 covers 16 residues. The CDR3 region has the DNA TGCGCCAGCAGCCAAGGAGGGACAGGGAAGAACACTGAAGCTTTCTTT. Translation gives CASSQGGTGKNTEAFF.

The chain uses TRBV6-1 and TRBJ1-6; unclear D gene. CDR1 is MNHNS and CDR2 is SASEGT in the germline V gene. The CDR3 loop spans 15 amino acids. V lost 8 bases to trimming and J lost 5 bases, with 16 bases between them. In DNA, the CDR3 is TGTGCCAGCCGCAACCTCCGGGCGGATAATTCACCCCTCCACTTT. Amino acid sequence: CASRNLRADNSPLHF.

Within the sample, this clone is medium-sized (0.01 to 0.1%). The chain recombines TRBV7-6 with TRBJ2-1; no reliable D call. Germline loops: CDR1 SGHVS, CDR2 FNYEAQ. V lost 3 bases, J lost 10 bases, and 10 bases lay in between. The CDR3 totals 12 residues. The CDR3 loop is CASSFRPEEQFF. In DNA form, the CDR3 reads TGTGCCAGCAGCTTCCGACCCGAGGAGCAGTTCTTC.